The rows below give T cell receptor beta chains drawn from one sample of a study of blood T cell repertoires in COVID-19. The repertoire was sequenced with immunoSEQ multiplex PCR; TCRdb's copy has only in-frame clones and lacks some. The data contain roughly 240,000 clones, approximately 89% of them singletons. Sequenced sample: PBMCs or T cells enriched from blood (not recorded which). All receptors derive from a woman aged 40 to 49 with acute COVID-19. Each CDR3 is given with its conserved first and last residue. D genes are given only for firm matches. A clone size is listed for some rows: how often the clone was seen (once, few, many), or a class if it is expanded.

V,J,D,size,CDR3,DNA
TRBV5-1,TRBJ1-3,.,.,CASSLGTVSGNTIYF,TGCGCCAGCAGCTTGGGGACAGTCTCTGGAAACACCATATATTTT
TRBV13,TRBJ2-7,.,.,CASSLVRGNEQYF,TGTGCCAGCAGCTTAGTCCGGGGAAACGAGCAGTACTTC
TRBV5-4,TRBJ2-1,TRBD2,few,CASSLTSGSNEQFF,TGTGCCAGCAGCTTGACTAGCGGGAGCAATGAGCAGTTCTTC
TRBV25-1,TRBJ2-3,.,.,CASSDGGTDTQYF,TGTGCCAGCAGTGACGGAGGCACAGATACGCAGTATTTT
TRBV11-3,TRBJ2-2,.,.,CASSPRQVNTGELFF,TGTGCCAGCAGCCCGCGACAGGTGAACACCGGGGAGCTGTTTTTT
TRBV5-1,TRBJ1-1,TRBD1,.,CASSLGQGGAFF,TGCGCCAGCAGCTTGGGACAGGGAGGAGCTTTCTTT
TRBV6-5,TRBJ2-5,TRBD2,.,CASSYGRVGGETQYF,TGTGCCAGCAGTTACGGGCGAGTCGGGGGGGAGACCCAGTACTTC
TRBV18,TRBJ1-4,TRBD1,.,CASWDRNNEKLFF,TGTGCCAGCTGGGACAGAAATAATGAAAAACTGTTTTTT
TRBV5-1,TRBJ1-1,.,.,CASSLEGHPDTEAFF,TGCGCCAGCAGCTTGGAGGGACACCCAGACACTGAAGCTTTCTTT
TRBV5-5,TRBJ1-4,.,.,CASSLVGPKGLFF,TGTGCCAGCAGCTTGGTAGGACCAAAGGGGCTGTTTTTT
TRBV9,TRBJ2-1,.,.,CASSDPGSYNEQFF,TGTGCCAGCAGCGACCCCGGGTCCTACAATGAGCAGTTCTTC
TRBV3-1/TRBV3-2,TRBJ1-6,.,.,CASSPWTDTYNSPLHF,TGTGCCAGCAGCCCCTGGACAGACACCTATAATTCACCCCTCCACTTT
TRBV7-6,TRBJ1-1,.,.,CASSLGGGGAEAFF,TGTGCCAGCAGCTTAGGGGGGGGCGGGGCTGAAGCTTTCTTT
TRBV7-9,TRBJ1-4,.,.,CASSFPQRGQNEKLFF,TGTGCCAGCAGCTTCCCGCAAAGAGGGCAGAATGAAAAACTGTTTTTT
TRBV9,TRBJ2-3,.,.,CASSVQRVNTDTQYF,TGTGCCAGCAGCGTACAGCGGGTAAACACAGATACGCAGTATTTT
TRBV19,TRBJ1-1,TRBD1,once,CASSTITYRGPNTEAFF,TGTGCCAGTAGTACCATTACCTACAGGGGACCGAACACTGAAGCTTTCTTT
TRBV3-1/TRBV3-2,TRBJ1-6,.,.,CASSPGRTENSPLHF,TGTGCCAGCAGCCCCGGGCGGACAGAGAATTCACCCCTCCACTTT
TRBV19,TRBJ1-5,.,.,CASRTGQNSNQPQHF,TGTGCCAGTAGAACCGGACAGAATAGCAATCAGCCCCAGCATTTT
TRBV18,TRBJ2-1,TRBD2,.,CASSPLLADYNEQFF,TGTGCCAGCTCACCCTTGCTAGCGGATTACAATGAGCAGTTCTTC
TRBV10-1,TRBJ1-6,.,few,CASSGGARVDSPLHF,TGCGCCAGCAGTGGTGGGGCCAGGGTCGATTCACCCCTCCACTTT
TRBV5-1,TRBJ1-1,TRBD1,.,CASLRTGGTEAFF,TGCGCCAGCTTAAGGACAGGGGGCACTGAAGCTTTCTTT
TRBV12-2,TRBJ1-6,.,once,CASRFSSRDTSNSPLHF,TGTGCAAGTCGCTTTAGTAGTAGGGACACGAGTAATTCACCCCTCCACTTT
TRBV30,TRBJ2-1,.,.,CAWSVLSSYNEQFF,TGTGCCTGGAGTGTCCTGAGCTCCTACAATGAGCAGTTCTTC
TRBV7-2,TRBJ2-7,.,.,CASSDSGRRADEQYF,TGTGCCAGCAGCGATAGCGGACGGCGCGCCGACGAGCAGTACTTC
TRBV7-2,TRBJ1-6,.,.,CASSLGPIANSPLHF,TGTGCCAGCAGCTTAGGGCCAATCGCCAATTCACCCCTCCACTTT
TRBV5-6,TRBJ2-3,TRBD1,.,CASSATTGTDTQYF,TGTGCCAGCAGCGCTACGACAGGGACAGATACGCAGTATTTT
TRBV11-2,TRBJ2-4,.,once,CASSRGEAKNIQYF,TGTGCCAGCAGCCGCGGGGAGGCCAAAAACATTCAGTACTTC
TRBV3-1/TRBV3-2,TRBJ1-2,TRBD1,once,CASSRSGGQHNGYTF,TGTGCCAGCAGCCGGAGTGGGGGACAGCATAATGGCTACACCTTC
TRBV27,TRBJ1-5,.,.,CASSLSMTGYNQPQHF,TGTGCCAGCAGTTTGTCGATGACAGGATACAATCAGCCCCAGCATTTT
TRBV30,TRBJ2-4,.,.,CAWKAGHSGTTKNIQYF,TGTGCCTGGAAGGCGGGGCATTCGGGTACGACCAAAAACATTCAGTACTTC
TRBV5-1,TRBJ1-1,.,.,CASSLDPGGPEAFF,TGCGCCAGCAGCTTGGATCCGGGAGGTCCTGAAGCTTTCTTT